This paragraph reports one TCR beta chain. Its antigen is unidentified. These data belong to a study of cytomegalovirus exposure and HLA in healthy donors. The study, taken as a whole, reports: Reportedly, diagnosis of cytomegalovirus status by the classifier showed high specificity and sensitivity. A further, later analysis showed that HLA-associated TCR beta chains (compared with equally common others) were more clonally expanded. A cluster of highly shared sequence variants was likely a sequencing artifact. In vitro testing confirmed a few CMV-associated chains as specific for CMV antigens.

The PCR contained 60 Vbeta and 13 Jbeta primers. Assay: immunoSEQ multiplex PCR; the TCRdb copy retains only in-frame clones and omits some. The listing contains approximately 38,000 clones. The CDR3 has 18 residues. V trimming: 4 bases; J trimming: 4 bases; junction bases outside the gene matches: 16. Germline V lookup: CDR1 PRHDT, CDR2 FYEKMQ (reference sequence). The TCR was taken from a human donor in good health. Specimen: PBMCs. The chain is built from TRBV13 and TRBJ2-5, with 9 bases matching TRBD2. The CDR3 reads CASSSERVALAGLETQYF. The CDR3 region has the DNA TGTGCCAGCAGCTCCGAACGGGTCGCCCTAGCGGGATTAGAGACCCAGTACTTC.